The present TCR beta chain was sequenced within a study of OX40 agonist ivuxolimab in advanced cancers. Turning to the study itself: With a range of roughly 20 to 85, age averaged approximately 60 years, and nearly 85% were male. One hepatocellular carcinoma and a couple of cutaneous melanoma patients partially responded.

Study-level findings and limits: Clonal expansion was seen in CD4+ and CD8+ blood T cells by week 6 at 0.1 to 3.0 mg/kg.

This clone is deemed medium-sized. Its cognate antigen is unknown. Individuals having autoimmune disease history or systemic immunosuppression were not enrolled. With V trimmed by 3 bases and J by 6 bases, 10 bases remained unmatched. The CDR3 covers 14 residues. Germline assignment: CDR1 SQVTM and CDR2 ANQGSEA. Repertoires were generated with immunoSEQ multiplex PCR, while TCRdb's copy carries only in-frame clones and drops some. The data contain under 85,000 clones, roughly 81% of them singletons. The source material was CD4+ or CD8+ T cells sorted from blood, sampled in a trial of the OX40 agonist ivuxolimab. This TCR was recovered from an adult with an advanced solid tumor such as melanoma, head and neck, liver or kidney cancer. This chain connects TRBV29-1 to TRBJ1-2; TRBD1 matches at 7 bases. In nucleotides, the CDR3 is TGCAGCGTTGAGTGGTCAGGGGGATTTAATGGCTACACCTTC. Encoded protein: CSVEWSGGFNGYTF.